Listed below are T cell receptor beta chains from one sample, sequenced in a study of blood T cells in healthy people across ages. TCRdb analysed the 5' RACE reads with MiXCR anew, one entry per CDR3 protein. The table lists some 900,000 distinct CDR3 sequences, about 44% of them singletons, with around an eighth in the top ten. Specimen: blood. Receptor source: a man between 25 and 39 years old in good health. CDR3s include the opening cysteine and the closing phenylalanine or tryptophan. The order of the fields is J gene, D gene, clone size, V gene, CDR3 DNA, CDR3 protein. The D gene is left open where the match is weak. Some rows have no size entry. The others give once, few or many, or a class for an expanded clone.

>TRBJ2-1|NA|NA|TRBV7-3
TGTGCCAGCAGCTCGCCGGGAGATAGGCAGTTCTTC
CASSSPGDRQFF
>TRBJ2-7|NA|NA|TRBV11-2
TGTGCCAGCAGCTTAGAAAGCAGTTACAAAAACAGTCAGTACTTC
CASSLESSYKNSQYF
>TRBJ2-3|TRBD1|NA|TRBV12-3/TRBV12-4
TGTGCCAGCATGAGAACAGGGGTCACAGATACGCAGTATTTT
CASMRTGVTDTQYF
>TRBJ2-7|NA|NA|TRBV6-2/TRBV6-3
TGTGCCAGCAGTTACGACATAGAGCAGTACTTC
CASSYDIEQYF
>TRBJ2-3|TRBD1|few|TRBV7-9
TGTGCCAGCAGCACAGGGACAGGGGGCACAGATACGCAGTATTTT
CASSTGTGGTDTQYF
>TRBJ2-3|NA|NA|TRBV28
TGTGCCAGCAGCTACCGGAGGGGGCGGACAGATACGCAGTATTTT
CASSYRRGRTDTQYF
>TRBJ2-5|NA|NA|TRBV20-1
TGCAGTGCCCATGCCAGGGTGGGAGAGACCCAGTACTTC
CSAHARVGETQYF
>TRBJ1-2|NA|once|TRBV29-1
TGCAGCGTTGAGGAAAGCCGCTACACCTTC
CSVEESRYTF
>TRBJ1-1|NA|NA|TRBV12-3/TRBV12-4
TGTGCCAGCAGCATCATCAGGGAGCGGGACACTGAAGCTTTCTTT
CASSIIRERDTEAFF
>TRBJ1-2|NA|few|TRBV5-1
TGCGCCAGCAGCTCGGTAGGGTTCTATGGCTACACCTTC
CASSSVGFYGYTF
>TRBJ2-1|NA|NA|TRBV27
TGTGCCAGCAGTTTGTTATCGGGGGTGTATTTTGAGCAGTTCTTC
CASSLLSGVYFEQFF
>TRBJ2-1|NA|NA|TRBV29-1
TGCAGCGGACGACAGTACAATGAGCAGTTCTTC
CSGRQYNEQFF
>TRBJ2-1|TRBD1|NA|TRBV15
TGTGCCACCAGCGGCCGACAGGGTCACAGTGAGCAGTTCTTC
CATSGRQGHSEQFF
>TRBJ1-2|TRBD1|few|TRBV10-3
TGTGCCATCAGTTCCGGACAGGAGTATGGCTACACCTTC
CAISSGQEYGYTF
>TRBJ1-4|NA|once|TRBV11-2
TGTGCCAGCAGCTTAGCTTGGGGGGCCGCAACTAATGAAAAACTGTTTTTT
CASSLAWGAATNEKLFF
>TRBJ1-1|NA|NA|TRBV14
TGTGCCAGCAGCCAAGGTTGGGCCACTGAAGCTTTCTTT
CASSQGWATEAFF
>TRBJ2-7|TRBD1|NA|TRBV5-1
TGCGCCAGCACCGTAAACCCGACAGGGGGCTACGAGCAGTACTTC
CASTVNPTGGYEQYF
>TRBJ1-3|NA|few|TRBV14
TGTGCCAGCAGCCAAGAGAAGGTCTCTGGAAACACCATATATTTT
CASSQEKVSGNTIYF
>TRBJ2-5|NA|NA|TRBV5-1
TGCGCCAGCACCCCTCAGCCCTCGTCAGAGACCCAGTACTTC
CASTPQPSSETQYF
>TRBJ2-7|NA|NA|TRBV7-2
TGTGCCAGCAGCTTTTCGCGCAGAGCCTACGAGCAGTACTTC
CASSFSRRAYEQYF
>TRBJ2-5|NA|few|TRBV5-1
TGCGCCAGCAGCTTAACTGGCGGCCCACAAGAGACCCAGTACTTC
CASSLTGGPQETQYF
>TRBJ2-1|TRBD2|NA|TRBV20-1
TGCAGTGCTCCTACTAGCGGGGGGGCCGGCTACAATGAGCAGTTCTTC
CSAPTSGGAGYNEQFF
>TRBJ1-1|NA|few|TRBV5-5
TGTGCCAGCAGCTGGGAGGCGGGTTTCACTGAAGCTTTCTTT
CASSWEAGFTEAFF
>TRBJ2-7|TRBD1|NA|TRBV5-1
TGCGCCAGCAGCTTGGGTGGACAGGTGGGTACTACGGACGAGCAGTACTTC
CASSLGGQVGTTDEQYF
>TRBJ2-7|TRBD1|NA|TRBV7-2
TGTGCCAGCAGCCCCGGGGACAGGGAGTCCTACGAGCAGTACTTC
CASSPGDRESYEQYF
>TRBJ2-1|NA|NA|TRBV7-7
TGTGCTAGCAGCCCGGAGGCCGTTGGGGAGCAGTTCTTC
CASSPEAVGEQFF
>TRBJ2-1|TRBD2|NA|TRBV5-6
TGTGCCAGCAGCGGAGCGGGGGGTGACAATGAGCAGTTCTTC
CASSGAGGDNEQFF
>TRBJ2-5|TRBD2|NA|TRBV7-2
TGTGCCAGCAGCTTACAGGCGGGGGAACAAGAGACCCAGTACTTC
CASSLQAGEQETQYF
>TRBJ1-4|TRBD1|many|TRBV7-2
TGTGCCAGCAGCGCTACAGGGGCAGGGGCAACTAATGAAAAACTGTTTTTT
CASSATGAGATNEKLFF
>TRBJ1-1|NA|NA|TRBV5-1
TGCGCCAGCAGCCTCAGACAGGAGGAGAACACTGAAGCTTTCTTT
CASSLRQEENTEAFF
>TRBJ2-7|NA|NA|TRBV21-1
TGTGCCAGCAGCAAAAAGGGGCAGGAGAGCTCCTACGAGCAGTACTTC
CASSKKGQESSYEQYF
>TRBJ1-5|NA|NA|TRBV29-1
TGCAGCGTTGCGCGGACTGGAGACGGGAATCAGCCCCAGCATTTT
CSVARTGDGNQPQHF
>TRBJ2-7|TRBD1|NA|TRBV4-1
TGCGCCAGCAGCCAAGTCGGGACAGAAGAGGAGCAGTACTTC
CASSQVGTEEEQYF
>TRBJ2-7|NA|NA|TRBV3-1
TGTGCCAGCAGCCAAGACCCAGACTGGGACGGAATCTACGAGCAGTACTTC
CASSQDPDWDGIYEQYF
>TRBJ2-3|TRBD2|NA|TRBV14
TGTGCCAGCAGCCAGGTTAGCGGGGGCTTGTTGGATACGCAGTATTTT
CASSQVSGGLLDTQYF
>TRBJ2-7|NA|NA|TRBV5-1
TGCGCCAGCAGAGGTTCCGGGTTTGCCTACGAGCAGTACTTC
CASRGSGFAYEQYF
>TRBJ2-1|NA|NA|TRBV20-1
TGCAGTGCTAGAGACCCAAGCCTTCTGAATGAGCAGTTCTTC
CSARDPSLLNEQFF
>TRBJ2-7|NA|once|TRBV29-1
TGCAGCGTTGAGGGGGAACTGAGCTCCTACGAGCAGTACTTC
CSVEGELSSYEQYF
>TRBJ2-3|TRBD2|NA|TRBV7-2
TGTGCCAGCAGCCACAACACCCTAGCGGGGGGCACCACAGATACGCAGTATTTT
CASSHNTLAGGTTDTQYF
>TRBJ2-3|NA|NA|TRBV6-5
TGTGCCAGCATTAACAGGAACACAGATACGCAGTATTTT
CASINRNTDTQYF
>TRBJ2-1|NA|many|TRBV7-8
TGTGCCAGCAGCTTAGGTCCCTACCCCATTTTTAGTGAGCAGTTCTTC
CASSLGPYPIFSEQFF
>TRBJ2-1|TRBD1|NA|TRBV24-1
TGTGCCACGGCGGGAAACTACCGGGACAGGGTATCGGATGAGCAGTTCTTC
CATAGNYRDRVSDEQFF